This T cell receptor (beta chain) derives from a study of blood T cell repertoires in COVID-19. About the study: Donors in the United States, Italy and Spain gave samples during acute or convalescent COVID-19.

Method: immunoSEQ multiplex PCR; TCRdb's copy keeps in-frame clones and lacks some. Found here are about 280,000 clones, 85% of them singletons; the top ten hold 2% to 3%. Only one count was recorded for this clone. The length of the CDR3 is 15 residues. Germline loops: CDR1 LNHDA, CDR2 SQIVND (reference sequence). V lost 1 base and J lost 9, with 13 bases in between. This chain joins TRBV19 and TRBJ1-6; D perhaps matches TRBD1 (5 bases). Input material: PBMCs or T cells enriched from blood (not recorded which). This sequence originates from a woman aged 50 to 65 who had recovered from COVID-19. The CDR3 loop is CASSIVGDSPSPLHF. The DNA for the CDR3 is TGTGCCAGTAGTATAGTAGGAGACAGCCCTTCACCCCTCCACTTT.